Following are 29 T cell receptor beta chains from one sample sequenced in a study of cytomegalovirus exposure and HLA in healthy donors. It was with 60 Vbeta and 13 Jbeta primers that the PCR ran. Clones were read by immunoSEQ multiplex PCR, and TCRdb kept only the in-frame ones, dropping some. The sample includes about 130,000 clones, around 80% of them seen just once. The source material was PBMCs. The receptor source for this set is a boy aged 2 to 10 in good health and CMV-seronegative.

The chain is built from TRBV19 and TRBJ2-4; weak D call: TRBD2 (5 bases). Between the trimmed V and J ends, which lost 5 bases and 0 bases, there was a span of 14 bases. Germline lookup yields CDR1 LNHDA and CDR2 SQIVND (reference sequence). This CDR3 is 16 amino acids long. As DNA, the CDR3 is TGTGCCAGTAGTCCGGACTCCTCTCTAGCCAAAAACATTCAGTACTTC. This encodes CASSPDSSLAKNIQYF. The full variable domain, its missing parts supplied by reference TRBV19 and TRBJ2-4, is DGGITQSPKYLFRKEGQNVTLSCEQNLNHDAMYWYRQDPGQGLRLIYYSQIVNDFQKGDIAEGYSVSREKKESFPLTVTSAQKNPTAFYLCASSPDSSLAKNIQYFGAGTRLSVL.

The chain uses TRBV19 and TRBJ2-2, with D possibly being TRBD2 (7 bases). Germline CDR1 reads LNHDA; CDR2 reads SQIVND (reference sequence). Trimming shortened V by 6 bases and J by 5 bases, and 16 bases separated the two germline ends. The CDR3 runs to 15 residues. CDR3 nucleotides: TGTGCCAGTAGGGAGGGGGGGATCGGGACCGGGGAGCTGTTTTTT. This translates into CASREGGIGTGELFF.

This chain connects TRBV4-3 to TRBJ2-3; D ambiguous. The CDR3 loop spans 15 amino acids. Trimming pared 0 bases from V and 2 bases from J, leaving 9 bases between. Germline V gene sequence: CDR1 LGHNA, CDR2 YSLEER. DNA of the CDR3: TGCGCCAGCAGCCAAGAAGTATTACACACAGATACGCAGTATTTT. It codes for CASSQEVLHTDTQYF.

This sequence joins TRBV5-1 and TRBJ1-6; D not certain. Germline-derived CDR1 and CDR2 are SGHRS and YFSETQ. This CDR3 has 13 residues. V was clipped by 7 bases and J by 6 bases, with 11 bases between them. CDR3 in DNA: TGCGCCAGCGCAGAACAGTTTAATTCACCCCTCCACTTT. Its protein is CASAEQFNSPLHF.

This clone showed up just once. The chain combines TRBV5-6 with TRBJ1-1, with a possible D match to TRBD1 (5 bases). This CDR3 is 14 amino acids long. The germline V gene encodes CDR1 SGHDT and CDR2 YYEEEE. The V gene lost 2 bases and the J gene lost 4 bases, with 12 bases spanning the gap. For the CDR3, the DNA is TGTGCCAGCAGCTTTGGAGGGGAAGGCACTGAAGCTTTCTTT. Protein product: CASSFGGEGTEAFF.

This chain connects TRBV7-8 to TRBJ1-3, with TRBD1 as a possible D gene (5 bases). The V end lost 0 bases, the J end lost 2 bases, and 8 bases lay between the germline ends. In germline, CDR1 is SGHVS, CDR2 FQNEAQ. The CDR3 is 15 amino acids. The CDR3 is CASSLAQGAGNTIYF. The DNA of the CDR3 is TGTGCCAGCAGCTTAGCGCAAGGGGCTGGAAACACCATATATTTT.

The V call is TRBV13, the J call TRBJ2-3; TRBD2 matches 15 bases. The CDR3 is 19 residues long. In germline, CDR1 is PRHDT, CDR2 FYEKMQ (reference sequence). The trim removed 5 bases at V and 1 base at J, leaving 10 bases unmatched. The CDR3 bases are TGTGCCAGCAGCGCCCCGGGACTAGCGGGAGGTCCCCGCACAGATACGCAGTATTTT. This translates into CASSAPGLAGGPRTDTQYF.

This clone was seen a handful of times. This sequence joins TRBV18 and TRBJ1-1, with 7 bases that match TRBD1. The germline CDR1 and CDR2 sequences are KGHSH and LQKENI. CDR3 length: 14 residues. After removal of 5 bases from V and 7 bases from J, the junction contained 10 bases not matched to a gene. The CDR3 DNA is TGTGCCAGCTCATCCACAGGGGCGAAGGGTGAAGCTTTCTTT. It encodes CASSSTGAKGEAFF.

This clone occurred a few times. The chain carries TRBV4-1 and TRBJ1-1, with D possibly being TRBD1 (6 bases). V was clipped by 3 bases and J by 5 bases, with 16 bases between them. Germline V CDR1 and CDR2: MGHRA, YSYEKL. The CDR3 is 15 residues long. CDR3 loop: CASSHSPKGETEAFF. Here the CDR3 DNA reads TGCGCCAGCAGCCACTCCCCCAAGGGGGAAACTGAAGCTTTCTTT.

This chain joins TRBV5-4 and TRBJ2-5, with 14 bases aligning to TRBD2. In germline, CDR1 is SGHNT, CDR2 YYREEE (reference sequence). J was trimmed by 3 bases and V by 0 bases; bases with no gene match: 1. The CDR3 is made up of 16 amino acids. CDR3 protein: CASSLGLAGGEETQYF. CDR3 DNA: TGTGCCAGCAGCTTGGGACTAGCGGGGGGGGAAGAGACCCAGTACTTC.

This clone has more than one count but fewer than ten. The chain uses TRBV6-1 and TRBJ2-7; D is perhaps TRBD1 (6 bases). Germline-derived CDR1 and CDR2 are MNHNS and SASEGT. Trimming took off 7 bases at V and 4 bases at J, with 17 bases between the two ends. The CDR3 length is 14 residues. CDR3 nucleotide sequence: TGTGCCAGCATCGTCGACAGGCCCCCGTACGAGCAGTACGTC. Translated: CASIVDRPPYEQYV.

The rearrangement joins TRBV27 to TRBJ2-7, with D possibly TRBD1 on 6 matching bases. Per the germline V gene, CDR1 is MNHEY and CDR2 is SMNVEV (reference sequence). The CDR3 contains 13 residues. With 6 bases removed from V and 3 bases from J, the gap between germline ends came to 12 bases. CDR3 in DNA: TGTGCCAGCAGGGACAGAATGGTCTACGAGCAGTACTTC. It specifies CASRDRMVYEQYF.

This clone was counted once. The V gene is TRBV7-2, the J gene TRBJ2-1; maybe TRBD2 (6 bases). CDR1 is SGHTA and CDR2 is FQGNSA in the germline V gene. The length of the CDR3 is 11 residues. V lost 2 bases and J lost 14, with 10 bases in between. CDR3 nucleotide sequence: TGTGCCAGCAGCTTATCTGGGAGGAAGTTCTTC. Its protein product is CASSLSGRKFF.

This clone was recorded only once. The chain joins TRBV30 to TRBJ1-2; perhaps TRBD1 as D (5 bases). V lost 3 bases, J lost 0 bases, and 11 bases lay in between. The CDR3 consists of 14 residues. In germline, CDR1 is GTSNPN, CDR2 SVGIG (reference sequence). As DNA, the CDR3 is TGTGCCTGGAGCCGACAGTTAGCTAACTATGGCTACACCTTC. Translation: CAWSRQLANYGYTF. Looking up the rest from reference TRBV30 and TRBJ1-2 gives the full variable domain: SQTIHQWPATLVQPVGSPLSLECTVEGTSNPNLYWYRQAAGRGLQLLFYSVGIGQISSEVPQNLSASRPQDRQFILSSKKLLLSDSGFYLCAWSRQLANYGYTFGSGTRLTVV.

This clone has a handful of counts. The genes are TRBV7-9 and TRBJ1-1; 8 bases agree with TRBD1. The CDR3 contains 17 residues. V was clipped by 5 bases and J by 4 bases; unmatched bases: 15. CDR1 and CDR2 (germline): SEHNR, FQNEAQ (reference sequence). DNA for the CDR3: TGTGCCAGCAGCAATATTGCTCAGGGGGCATGGGGCACTGAAGCTTTCTTT. Amino acid sequence: CASSNIAQGAWGTEAFF.

Here the CDR3 reads CASSGSYYGYTF. DNA for the CDR3: TGTGCCAGTAGCGGGTCCTACTATGGCTACACCTTC. V gene TRBV19 combines with J gene TRBJ1-2, with no clear D. The CDR3 has 12 amino acids. Germline lookup yields CDR1 LNHDA and CDR2 SQIVND (reference sequence). Deletions cut 6 bases from V and 3 bases from J, with 8 bases between.

The rearrangement joins TRBV4-2 to TRBJ2-3; TRBD2 matches 14 bases. The CDR3 loop spans 19 amino acids. Losses at the gene ends were 1 base for V and 5 bases for J; bases not matched to a gene: 11. Germline V gene data show CDR1 as LGHNA and CDR2 as YNFKEQ. Here the CDR3 reads CASSQVRPGTSGRKDTQYF. CDR3 DNA sequence: TGTGCCAGCAGCCAAGTTCGCCCCGGGACTAGCGGGAGAAAAGATACGCAGTATTTT.

This clone was counted a single time. J is TRBJ1-2 and V is TRBV7-8, with D unclear. Germline values: CDR1 SGHVS, CDR2 FQNEAQ. Trimming removed 4 bases from V and 2 bases from J, with 11 bases in between. The CDR3 has 14 amino acids. The CDR3 spells CASSSSLFNYGYTF. The CDR3 DNA is TGTGCCAGCAGCTCTAGCCTTTTCAACTATGGCTACACCTTC.

The gene calls are TRBV6-5 and TRBJ2-1, with D possibly matching TRBD2 (6 bases). The V gene's germline CDR1 is MNHEY and CDR2 SVGAGI. Trimming stripped 7 bases from V and 9 bases from J, with 10 bases between. The CDR3 is 11 amino acids. The CDR3 sequence is CASTDSGEQFF. The DNA for the CDR3 is TGTGCCAGCACCGATAGCGGTGAGCAGTTCTTC.

In this sample, this clone turned up a few times. The CDR3: CASSARTSASYEQYV. CDR3 in DNA: TGTGCCAGCAGTGCCCGGACTAGCGCCTCCTACGAGCAGTACGTC. V gene TRBV6-5 combines with J gene TRBJ2-7; 9 positions match TRBD2. The CDR3 extends over 15 amino acids. Losses at the gene ends were 5 bases for V and 0 bases for J; bases not matched to a gene: 5. Per the germline V gene, CDR1 is MNHEY and CDR2 is SVGAGI.

The genes are TRBV30 and TRBJ2-1; D might be TRBD2 (5 bases). CDR3 length: 15 amino acids. CDR1 GTSNPN and CDR2 SVGIG come from the germline V gene (reference sequence). Deletions cut 1 base from V and 6 bases from J, with 16 bases between. CDR3 bases: TGTGCCTGGAGTGCCCGGAGGAGTGGCAGCAATGAGCAGTTCTTC. Its translation is CAWSARRSGSNEQFF.

The J gene is TRBJ2-1, the V gene TRBV7-9, with 7 nucleotides matching TRBD1. V trimming: 5 bases; J trimming: 4 bases; junction bases outside the gene matches: 11. There are 16 residues in the CDR3. Germline V gene sequence: CDR1 SEHNR, CDR2 FQNEAQ (reference sequence). The CDR3 sequence: CASSHPTGMGYNEQFF. The CDR3 region has the DNA TGTGCCAGCAGCCACCCGACAGGGATGGGTTACAATGAGCAGTTCTTC. The complete variable domain, with remaining parts taken from reference TRBV7-9 and TRBJ2-1, reads DTGVSQNPRHKITKRGQNVTFRCDPISEHNRLYWYRQTLGQGPEFLTYFQNEAQLEKSRLLSDRFSAERPKGSFSTLEIQRTEQGDSAMYLCASSHPTGMGYNEQFFGPGTRLTVL.

This chain connects TRBV27 to TRBJ1-2; D not certain. The V and J ends lost 0 bases and 8 bases respectively, with 10 bases between them. This CDR3 has 13 residues. The germline gives CDR1 MNHEY, CDR2 SMNVEV (reference sequence). CDR3: CASSLSWQNGYTF. The CDR3 region has the DNA TGTGCCAGCAGTTTATCGTGGCAGAACGGCTACACCTTC.

V usage is TRBV9 and J usage is TRBJ2-1; weak D call: TRBD1 (6 bases). V was trimmed by 4 bases and J by 3 bases, leaving 14 bases between them. This CDR3 has 15 amino acids. CDR1 and CDR2 (germline): SGDLS, YYNGEE. The CDR3 spells CASSSSGHFYNEQFF. In DNA form, the CDR3 reads TGTGCCAGCAGCTCCTCGGGACACTTCTACAATGAGCAGTTCTTC.

About this clone: The junction departs from the called germline gene at one end, perhaps through a read error. The genes are TRBV6-5 and TRBJ1-1; the D gene is possibly TRBD1 (5 bases). Germline V lookup: CDR1 MNHEY, CDR2 SVGAGI. The CDR3 is made up of 15 amino acids. CDR3 sequence (DNA): TGTGCCAGCAGTTACTCGAGGGAGGGGAACGCTGAAGCTTTCTTT. It specifies CASSYSREGNAEAFF.

This chain connects TRBV7-6 to TRBJ2-1, with no clear D. CDR3 length: 15 amino acids. V dropped 3 bases and J dropped 4 bases, with 13 bases sitting between them. Germline values: CDR1 SGHVS, CDR2 FNYEAQ. CDR3 in DNA: TGTGCCAGCAGCTTCGGCGGTTTAAGATACAATGAGCAGTTCTTC. Encoded protein: CASSFGGLRYNEQFF. Variable domain in full (rest from reference TRBV7-6 and TRBJ2-1): GAGVSQSPRYKVTKRGQDVALRCDPISGHVSLYWYRQALGQGPEFLTYFNYEAQQDKSGLPNDRFSAERPEGSISTLTIQRTEQRDSAMYRCASSFGGLRYNEQFFGPGTRLTVL.

This chain uses TRBV4-3 with TRBJ1-2, with D hard to call. This CDR3 is 15 amino acids long. The V end lost 0 bases, the J end lost 5 bases, and 13 bases lay between the germline ends. The germline CDR1 and CDR2 sequences are LGHNA and YSLEER. The CDR3 sequence: CASSQDLRGSYGYTF. The CDR3 DNA is TGCGCCAGCAGCCAAGACCTTAGAGGGTCTTATGGCTACACCTTC.

The chain couples TRBV25-1 to TRBJ2-7; 9 nucleotides match TRBD1. The CDR3 runs to 14 residues. In germline, CDR1 is MGHDK, CDR2 SYGVNS. The junction had 6 bases not matched to a gene; V was cut back by 7 bases and J by 2 bases. CDR3 nucleotides: TGTGCCAGCACCCTGGGACAGGGAACCTACGAGCAGTACTTC. Translation gives CASTLGQGTYEQYF.

This chain uses TRBV19 with TRBJ1-2; TRBD1 agrees at 7 bases. V was clipped by 5 bases and J by 4 bases; unmatched bases: 7. This CDR3 comprises 14 residues. Germline-derived CDR1 and CDR2 are LNHDA and SQIVND (reference sequence). The CDR3 protein is CASSARQGPYGYTF. The CDR3 DNA reads TGTGCCAGTAGTGCCCGACAGGGTCCCTATGGCTACACCTTC.